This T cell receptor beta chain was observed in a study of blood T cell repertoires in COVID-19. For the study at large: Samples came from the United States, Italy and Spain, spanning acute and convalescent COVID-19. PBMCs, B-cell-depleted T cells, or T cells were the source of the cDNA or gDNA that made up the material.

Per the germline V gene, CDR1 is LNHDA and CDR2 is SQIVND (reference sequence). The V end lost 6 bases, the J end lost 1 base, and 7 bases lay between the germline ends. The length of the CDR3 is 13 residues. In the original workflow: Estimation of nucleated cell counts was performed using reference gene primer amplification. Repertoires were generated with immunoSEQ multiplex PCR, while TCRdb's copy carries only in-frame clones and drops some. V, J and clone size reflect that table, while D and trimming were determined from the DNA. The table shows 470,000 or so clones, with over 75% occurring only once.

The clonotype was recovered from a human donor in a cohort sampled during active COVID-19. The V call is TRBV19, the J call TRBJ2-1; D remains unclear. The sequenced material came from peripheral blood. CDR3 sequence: CASSRLSYNEQFF. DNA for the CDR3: TGTGCCAGTAGCAGACTTTCCTACAATGAGCAGTTCTTC.